This passage covers 32 T cell receptor beta chains from one sample sequenced in a study of blood T cell repertoires in COVID-19. Assay: immunoSEQ multiplex PCR; the TCRdb copy retains only in-frame clones and omits some. The sample holds about 130,000 clones, approximately 80% seen once. The source material was peripheral blood. The receptors derive from a man between 65 and 85 years old with acute or convalescent COVID-19.

This rearrangement joins TRBV18 to TRBJ1-1; D perhaps matches TRBD1 (6 bases). The V end lost 6 bases, the J end lost 1 base, and 12 bases lay between the germline ends. Per germline, CDR1 KGHSH and CDR2 LQKENI. This CDR3 is 14 amino acids long. This CDR3 is CASSPGATNTEAFF. DNA for the CDR3: TGTGCCAGCTCCCCAGGGGCCACGAACACTGAAGCTTTCTTT.

The chain has TRBV6-5 and TRBJ2-3; 9 positions match TRBD2. Unmatched junction bases numbered 7, after V lost 4 bases and J lost 11 bases. CDR3 length equals 13 residues. Germline V lookup: CDR1 MNHEY, CDR2 SVGAGI. CDR3 DNA sequence: TGTGCCAGCAGTTTTCCCGGGACTAGCCAGCAGTATTTT. Its protein is CASSFPGTSQQYF.

The chain combines TRBV29-1 with TRBJ2-7; possible D gene TRBD1, 5 bases. The length of the CDR3 is 13 residues. The germline V and J ends were trimmed by 4 bases and 2 bases, with 12 bases remaining between them. The germline V gene encodes CDR1 SQVTM and CDR2 ANQGSEA. CDR3 sequence (DNA): TGCAGCGTTGGGACAAACGGGCCCTACGAGCAGTACTTC. Translated: CSVGTNGPYEQYF.

The chain carries TRBV6-5 and TRBJ1-2; no clear D. The germline V gene has CDR1 MNHEY and CDR2 SVGAGI. CDR3 size: 13 residues. Trimming pared 7 bases from V and 5 bases from J, leaving 14 bases between. As DNA, the CDR3 is TGTGCCAGCAAGTCCGAACTCAATTATGGCTACACCTTC. Its translation: CASKSELNYGYTF.

The chain links TRBV5-6 to TRBJ2-7; D possibly corresponds to TRBD1 (6 bases). The CDR3 has 16 residues. Germline CDR1 and CDR2: SGHDT and YYEEEE. Trimming removed 4 bases at V and 5 bases at J, with 22 bases between. CDR3 loop: CASSTTQGWPLHEQYF. As DNA, the CDR3 is TGTGCCAGCAGCACGACACAGGGATGGCCTCTCCACGAGCAGTACTTC.

The V gene is TRBV19, the J gene TRBJ2-7; D may be TRBD1 (6 bases). This CDR3 is built from 14 residues. V gave up 2 bases and J gave up 1 base, with 9 bases separating them. Germline assignment: CDR1 LNHDA and CDR2 SQIVND (reference sequence). In DNA, the CDR3 is TGTGCCAGTAGTATAAGGCAGGGGTCCTACGAGCAGTACTTC. This translates into CASSIRQGSYEQYF. Based on the CDR3 plus reference TRBV19 and TRBJ2-7, the full variable domain is DGGITQSPKYLFRKEGQNVTLSCEQNLNHDAMYWYRQDPGQGLRLIYYSQIVNDFQKGDIAEGYSVSREKKESFPLTVTSAQKNPTAFYLCASSIRQGSYEQYFGPGTRLTVT.

This chain links TRBV2 with TRBJ2-2; 10 nucleotides match TRBD1. The CDR3 covers 18 residues. With V trimmed by 6 bases and J by 3 bases, 13 bases remained unmatched. Germline CDR1 SNHLY, CDR2 FYNNEI. The CDR3 protein is CASRIDRGRPIDTGELFF. The CDR3 DNA is TGTGCCAGCAGGATCGACAGGGGGCGCCCCATTGACACCGGGGAGCTGTTTTTT.

The genes are TRBV7-9 and TRBJ2-3; D may be TRBD2 (7 bases). V was pared by 6 bases and J by 4 bases, with 11 bases between. CDR1 and CDR2 from the germline V gene are SEHNR and FQNEAQ (reference sequence). The CDR3 runs to 13 residues. The CDR3 is CASSAGGPDTQYF. In nucleotides, the CDR3 is TGTGCCAGCAGTGCCGGGGGGCCAGATACGCAGTATTTT.

This rearrangement joins TRBV13 to TRBJ1-2; D is ambiguous. The CDR3 extends over 14 amino acids. With 1 base removed from V and 3 bases from J, the gap between germline ends came to 9 bases. Germline values: CDR1 PRHDT, CDR2 FYEKMQ (reference sequence). The CDR3 nucleotides are TGTGCCAGCAGCTTAGCCAGGAACGACTATGGCTACACCTTC. Encoded protein: CASSLARNDYGYTF.

The V gene is TRBV27, the J gene TRBJ1-5; no firm D call. The germline V and J ends were trimmed by 0 bases and 6 bases, with 33 bases remaining between them. The CDR3 runs to 22 residues. Germline V CDR1 and CDR2: MNHEY, SMNVEV (reference sequence). The CDR3 sequence: CASSLSIQVPAPPPSPVQPQHF. CDR3 sequence (DNA): TGTGCCAGCAGTTTATCGATCCAGGTTCCGGCTCCTCCGCCAAGCCCGGTTCAGCCCCAGCATTTT.

This chain links TRBV28 with TRBJ1-4, with TRBD1 as a possible D gene (5 bases). This CDR3 is built from 12 residues. Trimming cost V 7 bases and J 8 bases, with 11 bases left between them. CDR1 MDHEN and CDR2 SYDVKM come from the germline V gene. The CDR3 spells CASMDNNEKLFF. In DNA form, the CDR3 reads TGTGCCAGCATGGACAATAACGAAAAACTGTTTTTT.

This clone was observed at least ten times. The chain couples TRBV2 to TRBJ2-3; no reliable D call. This CDR3 is built from 14 residues. In germline, CDR1 is SNHLY, CDR2 FYNNEI. V lost 7 bases to trimming and J lost 4 bases, with 15 bases between them. CDR3 sequence reads: CASTRLPWADTQYF. CDR3 nucleotide sequence: TGTGCCAGCACCAGACTCCCGTGGGCAGATACGCAGTATTTT.

V is TRBV3-1 (or the pseudogene TRBV3-2) and J is TRBJ1-1, with 7 nucleotides matching TRBD1. Per the germline V gene, CDR1 is LGHDT and CDR2 is YNNKEL (reference sequence). J was trimmed by 11 bases and V by 4 bases; bases with no gene match: 10. The CDR3 covers 13 residues. The CDR3 DNA is TGTGCCAGCAGCCCGACAGGGCTAGGTGGGGCTTTCTTT. It encodes CASSPTGLGGAFF.

The chain is built from TRBV5-1 and TRBJ2-1; TRBD2 matches 7 bases. The CDR3 contains 14 residues. Losses at the gene ends were 4 bases for V and 8 bases for J; bases not matched to a gene: 9. Germline CDR1 and CDR2: SGHRS and YFSETQ. CDR3 region: CASSLAAGEYEQFF. The CDR3 nucleotides are TGCGCCAGCAGCCTGGCGGCGGGGGAGTATGAGCAGTTCTTC. The full variable domain, completed using reference TRBV5-1 and TRBJ2-1, is KAGVTQTPRYLIKTRGQQVTLSCSPISGHRSVSWYQQTPGQGLQFLFEYFSETQRNKGNFPGRFSGRQFSNSRSEMNVSTLELGDSALYLCASSLAAGEYEQFFGPGTRLTVL.

J is TRBJ2-5 and V is TRBV9; 8 nucleotides line up with TRBD1. Trimming took 0 bases from V and 5 from J; bases not matched to a gene: 6. Germline V gene sequence: CDR1 SGDLS, CDR2 YYNGEE. This CDR3 is 15 amino acids long. CDR3: CASSVAPGGGETQYF. The CDR3 DNA reads TGTGCCAGCAGCGTAGCGCCAGGGGGCGGGGAGACCCAGTACTTC.

The chain has TRBV7-9 and TRBJ1-4; 7 positions match TRBD1. The CDR3 is made up of 16 amino acids. In germline, CDR1 is SEHNR, CDR2 FQNEAQ (reference sequence). V shed 4 bases, J shed 7 bases, and the junction held 12 bases outside the gene matches. CDR3 sequence reads: CASSSGTRAGGEKLFF. The CDR3 DNA reads as TGTGCCAGCAGCTCCGGGACCCGGGCAGGGGGTGAAAAACTGTTTTTT.

This rearrangement joins TRBV18 to TRBJ1-6; D is uncertain. The CDR3 covers 15 residues. V lost 1 base, J lost 9 bases, and 13 bases lay in between. CDR1 KGHSH and CDR2 LQKENI come from the germline V gene. The CDR3 sequence: CASSPQPVGVSPLHF. The CDR3 DNA is TGTGCCAGCTCACCACAGCCGGTCGGGGTTTCACCCCTCCACTTT. Full variable domain (outside the CDR3, taken from reference TRBV18 and TRBJ1-6): NAGVMQNPRHLVRRRGQEARLRCSPMKGHSHVYWYRQLPEEGLKFMVYLQKENIIDESGMPKERFSAEFPKEGPSILRIQQVVRGDSAAYFCASSPQPVGVSPLHFGNGTRLTVT.

This chain uses TRBV6-5 with TRBJ1-1; 9 bases align to TRBD1. CDR3 length: 15 residues. Trimming at V came to 4 bases and at J to 5 bases, leaving 8 bases not matched to a gene. The germline CDR1 and CDR2 sequences are MNHEY and SVGAGI. CDR3 DNA: TGTGCCAGCAGTTCCGGGACAGGGTTACGAACTGAAGCTTTCTTT. This encodes CASSSGTGLRTEAFF.

This clone turned up a few times. This chain connects TRBV10-1 to TRBJ2-1; 8 bases map to TRBD1. The length of the CDR3 is 15 residues. J gave up 6 bases and V 7 bases, and 11 bases lay outside the gene matches. Germline assignment: CDR1 WNHNN and CDR2 SYGVQD (reference sequence). The CDR3 sequence is CASNAGTGGFNEQFF. CDR3 coding DNA: TGCGCCAGCAACGCCGGGACAGGTGGTTTCAATGAGCAGTTCTTC.

The sample holds a few counts of this clone. V gene TRBV6-8 combines with J gene TRBJ2-3, with D perhaps matching TRBD2 (7 bases). In germline, CDR1 is MNHGY, CDR2 SAAAGT. Trimming pared 10 bases from V and 2 bases from J, leaving 13 bases between. This CDR3 is 13 amino acids long. The CDR3 coding sequence is TGTGCCACCCTAGGGGGGGTCACAGATACGCAGTATTTT. It translates to CATLGGVTDTQYF.

The rearrangement uses TRBV7-9 and TRBJ1-1; D gene unclear. Trimming left V 4 bases short and J 1 base short, with 4 bases between. This CDR3 has 12 residues. Germline CDR1 SEHNR, CDR2 FQNEAQ (reference sequence). The CDR3 DNA follows: TGTGCCAGCAGCTCCTCGAACACTGAAGCTTTCTTT. Translation: CASSSSNTEAFF.

This clone was observed once. The V call is TRBV7-6, the J call TRBJ2-2; 8 positions match TRBD1. Per the germline V gene, CDR1 is SGHVS and CDR2 is FNYEAQ. The CDR3 length is 18 residues. The V gene end was trimmed by 5 bases and the J gene end by 4 bases; junction bases not matched to a gene: 15. The CDR3 DNA is TGTGCCAGCAGCCCCCCCCTTGGCAGGGGGCAAGGCACCGGGGAGCTGTTTTTT. It encodes CASSPPLGRGQGTGELFF.

This chain links TRBV14 with TRBJ1-1; D is uncertain. The CDR3 has 13 residues. Trimming left V 5 bases short and J 4 bases short, with 11 bases between. Germline assignment: CDR1 SGHDN and CDR2 FVKESK. This chain's CDR3 is CASSTTRFTEAFF. The CDR3 bases are TGTGCCAGCAGCACGACACGATTCACTGAAGCTTTCTTT.

This rearrangement joins TRBV5-1 to TRBJ1-2, with 8 bases aligning to TRBD1. The germline V gene has CDR1 SGHRS and CDR2 YFSETQ. The CDR3 is 13 residues long. V dropped 5 bases and J dropped 6; count of bases not matched to a gene: 6. This chain's CDR3 is CASSQQGVHGYTF. In DNA, the CDR3 is TGCGCCAGCAGTCAACAGGGGGTTCATGGCTACACCTTC.

This clone was seen at least ten times. The J gene is TRBJ2-5, the V gene TRBV25-1, with 8 bases identical to TRBD2. The CDR3 is made up of 17 amino acids. J was trimmed by 5 bases and V by 4 bases; bases with no gene match: 15. Germline assignment: CDR1 MGHDK and CDR2 SYGVNS. The CDR3 coding sequence is TGTGCCAGCAGTGCCCCAGGCGGTAGCGGGGTACGGGAGACCCAGTACTTC. This codes for CASSAPGGSGVRETQYF.

V usage is TRBV14 and J usage is TRBJ1-6; a possible D gene is TRBD1 (5 bases). V lost 5 bases, J lost 10 bases, and 12 bases lay in between. The CDR3 has 13 residues. CDR1 and CDR2 from the germline V gene are SGHDN and FVKESK. CDR3 in amino acids: CASSAQGSSPLHF. CDR3 bases: TGTGCCAGCAGCGCTCAGGGTTCATCACCCCTCCACTTT.

The CDR3 nucleotides read TGTGCCAGTAGTCATGGATCTGGAGTCAATCAGCCCCAGCATTTT. Translation gives CASSHGSGVNQPQHF. The J gene is TRBJ1-5, the V gene TRBV19; D unresolved. This CDR3 contains 15 residues. Trimming removed 5 bases at V and 3 bases at J, with 14 bases between. Germline assignment: CDR1 LNHDA and CDR2 SQIVND (reference sequence).

The CDR3, as DNA: TGTGCCAGCAGCTTAACTAGCGGGGAAACTACCTACAATGAGCAGTTCTTC. Translation gives CASSLTSGETTYNEQFF. The chain joins TRBV7-9 to TRBJ2-1; 10 bases map to TRBD2. Looked up from germline, CDR1 is SEHNR and CDR2 is FQNEAQ (reference sequence). The CDR3 is 17 amino acids. V was clipped by 2 bases and J by 2 bases; unmatched bases: 6.

The J gene is TRBJ2-3, the V gene TRBV5-1; 7 nucleotides match TRBD2. The germline V gene encodes CDR1 SGHRS and CDR2 YFSETQ. CDR3 length: 16 residues. The V and J ends lost 1 base and 0 bases, in that order; junction bases with no gene match: 5. CDR3 DNA sequence: TGCGCCAGCAGCTTGCGGGGGGAGCCTAGCACAGATACGCAGTATTTT. Residues: CASSLRGEPSTDTQYF.

The chain carries TRBV6-5 and TRBJ2-1; 10 bases agree with TRBD2. The CDR3 sequence is 15 residues long. Germline trimming cut 7 bases from V and 4 bases from J; bases unmatched to any gene: 7. Germline V gene data show CDR1 as MNHEY and CDR2 as SVGAGI. Here the CDR3 DNA reads TGTGCCAGCACCCCCAGCGGGGGGGTATACAATGAGCAGTTCTTC. This codes for CASTPSGGVYNEQFF.

The chain employs TRBV21-1 and TRBJ1-6; the DNA was not compared with TRBD1, the D call given in the table. TRBV21-1 is termed a pseudogene. CDR3 size: 15 residues. In nucleotides, the CDR3 is TGTGCCAGCAGCAAACGGCCAGCAGGGGGTTCACCCCTCCACTTT. It specifies CASSKRPAGGSPLHF.

CDR3 sequence: CASSQYRGGTTEAFF. The CDR3 DNA reads TGTGCCAGCAGTCAATACAGGGGGGGGACCACTGAAGCTTTCTTT. The rearrangement joins TRBV27 to TRBJ1-1; 8 bases match TRBD1. After removal of 5 bases from V and 4 bases from J, the junction contained 9 bases not matched to a gene. There are 15 residues in the CDR3. The germline gives CDR1 MNHEY, CDR2 SMNVEV (reference sequence).